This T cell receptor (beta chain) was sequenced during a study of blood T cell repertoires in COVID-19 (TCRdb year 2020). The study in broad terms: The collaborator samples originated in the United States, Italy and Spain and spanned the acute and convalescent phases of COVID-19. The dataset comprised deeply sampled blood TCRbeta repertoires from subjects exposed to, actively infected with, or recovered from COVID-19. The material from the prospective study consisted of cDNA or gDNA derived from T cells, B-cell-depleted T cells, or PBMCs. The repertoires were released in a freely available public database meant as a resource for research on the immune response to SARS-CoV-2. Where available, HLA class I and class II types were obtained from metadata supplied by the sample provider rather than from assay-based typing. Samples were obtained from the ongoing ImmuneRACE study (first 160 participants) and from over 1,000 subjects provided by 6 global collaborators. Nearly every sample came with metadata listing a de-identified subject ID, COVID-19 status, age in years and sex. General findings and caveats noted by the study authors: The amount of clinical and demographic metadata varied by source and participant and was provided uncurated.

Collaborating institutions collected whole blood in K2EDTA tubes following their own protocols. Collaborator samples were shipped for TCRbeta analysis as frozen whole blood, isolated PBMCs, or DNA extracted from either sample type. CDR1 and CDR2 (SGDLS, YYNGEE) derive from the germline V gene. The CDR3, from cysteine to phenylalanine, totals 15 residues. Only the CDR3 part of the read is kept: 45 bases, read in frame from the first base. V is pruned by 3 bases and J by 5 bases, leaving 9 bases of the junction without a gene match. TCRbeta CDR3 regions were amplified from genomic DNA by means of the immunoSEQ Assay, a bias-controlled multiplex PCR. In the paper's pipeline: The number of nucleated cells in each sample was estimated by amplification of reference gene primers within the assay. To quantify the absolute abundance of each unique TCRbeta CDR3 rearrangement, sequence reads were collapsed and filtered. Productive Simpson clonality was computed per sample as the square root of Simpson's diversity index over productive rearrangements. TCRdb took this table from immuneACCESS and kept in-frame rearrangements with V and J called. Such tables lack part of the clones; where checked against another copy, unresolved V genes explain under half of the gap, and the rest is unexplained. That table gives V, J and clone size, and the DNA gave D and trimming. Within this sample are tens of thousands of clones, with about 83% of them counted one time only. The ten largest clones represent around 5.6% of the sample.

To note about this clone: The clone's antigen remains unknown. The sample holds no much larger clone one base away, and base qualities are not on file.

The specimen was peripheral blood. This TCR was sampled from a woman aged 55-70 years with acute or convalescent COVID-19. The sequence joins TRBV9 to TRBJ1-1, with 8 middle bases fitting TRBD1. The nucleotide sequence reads TGTGCCAGCAGCGGGCAGGGGGCTTTGGGTACTGAAGCTTTCTTT. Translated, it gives CASSGQGALGTEAFF.